Many counts were recorded for the clone carrying this TCR beta chain. Antigen specificity is unknown. Losses at the gene ends were 5 bases for V and 8 bases for J; bases not matched to a gene: 9. Germline values: CDR1 LGHDT, CDR2 YNNKEL (reference sequence). The CDR3 has 15 residues. Expansion lasted 2 to 4 days, with either anti-CD3 antibody OKT3 or CD3/CD28 beads. IL-2 (about 100 IU/ml) and IL-7 (around 5 ng/ml) supported the T cell cultures. Bispecific antibody was added to 50,000 or so normal T cells and 50,000 or so target cells. The record originates from a study of beta chain bispecific antibodies for T cell cancers. Study-level background: TRBV sequencing of surviving healthy T cells measured each family's depletion. The leukemia lines expressed TRBV12-3 (Jurkat) and TRBV5-5 (HPB-ALL). Notes on the study in general: The leukemia cells, rather than normal T cells, gave most of the targeted TRBV signal.

One entry per CDR3 protein, called by TCRdb with MiXCR from the 5' RACE reads. The table records about 17,000 distinct CDR3 sequences, about 2.2% of them present only once. This TCR was sampled from a human donor in good health. Some clones in this sample may be carry-over from other donors' samples. This sequence joins TRBV3-1 and TRBJ2-1; TRBD2 agrees at 10 bases. The sample consisted of healthy donor T cells cultured with leukemia cells. The CDR3 here is CASSFTAGGQDEQFF. DNA of the CDR3: TGTGCCAGCAGCTTTACAGCGGGGGGGCAAGATGAGCAGTTCTTC.